What follows describes a single TCR beta chain. The antigen remains undetermined. These data come from a study of cytomegalovirus exposure and HLA in healthy donors. General study findings and limits: Serostatus for CMV was the only available immune exposure information. TRBV6-2, TRBV6-3 and some other V segments were unresolvable in 87-base-pair reads.

The primer mix had 60 Vbeta and 13 Jbeta primers. The protocol was immunoSEQ multiplex PCR, while the TCRdb copy is restricted to in-frame clones and leaves out a portion. The data show around 130,000 clones, around two thirds seen once. This CDR3 is 13 amino acids long. CDR1 and CDR2 from the germline V gene are SGHAT and FQNNGV. V lost 0 bases and J 4 bases, leaving 6 bases between the germline ends. The source material was PBMCs. The sequence was collected from a male donor in good health and CMV-seronegative. This chain links TRBV11-2 with TRBJ2-5; D not resolved. CDR3: CASSLDQVETQYF. The DNA for the CDR3 is TGTGCCAGCAGCTTAGACCAGGTAGAGACCCAGTACTTC.